This T cell receptor (beta chain) originates from a study of Graves' ophthalmopathy and Graves' hyperthyroidism. Notes on the study in general: Clonotypes were expanded in thyroid at above 0.001 frequency, and most also appeared in blood. Between ophthalmopathy and stable hyperthyroidism, a 13-signature model drew a separation with roughly 85% sensitivity and roughly 78% specificity.

The sequenced template was RNA, covering the TCR beta CDR3 region. The authors performed first-round RT-PCR with HTBI primers and then a second-round multiplex PCR. TCRdb reprocessed the multiplex PCR reads via MiXCR and lists one record per CDR3 protein. This sample has roughly 1.1 million distinct CDR3 sequences; about two fifths occur once, and the top ten carry approximately 12%. The CDR3 has 15 residues. Germline V lookup: CDR1 DFQATT, CDR2 SNEGSKA (reference sequence). V lost 5 bases, J lost 3 bases, and 8 bases stayed unmatched. Aged 18 to 65, hyperthyroidism patients had new diagnoses of under 2 months' duration. In regard to this clonotype: Its specificity is not known.

The specimen was peripheral blood or thyroid tissue (not recorded which). This receptor was identified in an adult man with Graves' hyperthyroidism. The rearrangement uses TRBV20-1 and TRBJ2-3; TRBD2 aligns across 10 bases. CDR3 sequence: CSADERGGGTDTQYF. Written as DNA, the CDR3 is TGCAGTGCTGACGAGCGGGGGGGCGGAACAGATACGCAGTATTTT.